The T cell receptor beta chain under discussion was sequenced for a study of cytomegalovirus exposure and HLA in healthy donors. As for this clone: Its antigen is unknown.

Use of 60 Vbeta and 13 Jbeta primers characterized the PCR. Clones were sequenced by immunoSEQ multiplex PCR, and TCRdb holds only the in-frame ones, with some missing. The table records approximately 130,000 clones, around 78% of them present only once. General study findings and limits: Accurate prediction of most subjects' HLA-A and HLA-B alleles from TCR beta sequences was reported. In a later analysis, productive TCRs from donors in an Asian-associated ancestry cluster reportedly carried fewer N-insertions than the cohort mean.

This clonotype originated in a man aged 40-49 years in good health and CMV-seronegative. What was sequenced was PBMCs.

CDR3 residues: CASSQSGTDNSPLHF. The DNA of the CDR3 is TGTGCCAGCAGTCAATCCGGGACAGATAATTCACCCCTCCACTTT. The V gene is TRBV9, the J gene TRBJ1-6, with 7 bases lining up with TRBD1. After removal of 5 bases from V and 5 bases from J, the junction contained 7 bases not matched to a gene. Germline CDR1 SGDLS, CDR2 YYNGEE. The CDR3 has 15 amino acids. Using reference TRBV9 and TRBJ1-6 for the parts outside the CDR3, the full variable domain is DSGVTQTPKHLITATGQRVTLRCSPRSGDLSVYWYQQSLDQGLQFLIQYYNGEERAKGNILERFSAQQFPDLHSELNLSSLELGDSALYFCASSQSGTDNSPLHFGNGTRLTVT.